The present T cell receptor beta chain was sequenced within a study of T cells in Graves' hyperthyroidism and ophthalmopathy (dated by TCRdb to the late 2010s). Study-level background: Peripheral blood was collected at initial diagnosis, before any treatment. Following sampling, methimazole starting at 30 mg daily was given to hyperthyroidism patients, and high-dose intravenous methylprednisolone was given to ophthalmopathy patients. The 75 to 100 discovery patients were divided at random into training and test sets in a 7:3 ratio. A discovery cohort of roughly 100 patients, roughly 43 with Graves' ophthalmopathy and approximately 55 with stable Graves' hyperthyroidism, was used to find distinguishing TCR V-J signatures. The study also compared thyroid tissue and blood T-cell repertoires from more than 5 Graves' hyperthyroidism patients. According to the paper, TCR Vbeta CDR3 sequencing was carried out on some 130 peripheral blood samples, which came from approximately 43 ophthalmopathy, 75 or so hyperthyroidism and 17 progressor patients. Whether ophthalmopathy could be predicted prospectively was tested in an independent validation cohort made up of under 20 hyperthyroidism patients plus 17 patients who later progressed to ophthalmopathy.

Reading from cysteine to phenylalanine, the CDR3 counts 14 amino acids. Solely the CDR3 DNA is kept, with 42 bases framed from the first base. V lost 0 bases and J lost 5 bases; the stretch between them is 13 bases long. Based on the germline V gene (reference sequence), the CDR1 and CDR2 sequences are GTSNPN and SVGIG. Remarks on this clonotype: Its cognate antigen has yet to be identified. No qualities accompany the bases; no much larger clone lies one base away.

General findings and caveats noted by the study authors: Sample size was not statistically predetermined, and investigators were not blinded to group allocation. In validation, the model predicted progression to ophthalmopathy a median of 6.5 months before onset, with over 55% sensitivity and roughly 77% specificity. Ophthalmopathy was separated from stable hyperthyroidism by a 13 V-J signature model, with 87.88% sensitivity and 81% to 82% specificity obtained in cross-validation and 80%/75% obtained in testing. Blood samples also contained most of the expanded thyroid clonotypes (frequency above 0.001), which suggests that blood repertoires may reflect thyroid immune responses.

Stable Graves' hyperthyroidism was defined as no progression to ophthalmopathy during 18 months of follow-up. Hyperthyroidism patients were aged 18 to 65 years and newly diagnosed, with disease duration of less than 2 months. Exclusion was applied to patients with uncontrolled infections, other autoimmune diseases, pregnancy or lactation. Diagnoses relied on clinical symptoms, serum thyroxine and TRAb, thyroid ultrasound and orbital computed tomography. PBMCs were isolated from more than 8 ml of fresh peripheral blood by Ficoll-Paque density gradient centrifugation. Total RNA was extracted with Trizol reagent, and quality was checked on an Agilent 2100 Bioanalyzer. Amplification of TCR beta CDR3 regions was carried out from RNA transcripts. The first round of RT-PCR for the TCR CDR3 was performed with the HTBI primer set and the Qiagen OneStep RT-PCR kit. Libraries were constructed in a second round of multiplex PCR, after which size selection and purification were carried out. Sequencing of the libraries was done on an Illumina HiSeq2000 using paired-end 100 bp reads. For the original study's pipeline: Raw data were processed with SOAPnuke, discarding reads with adapters, uncalled bases, mean Phred below 15, or no exact constant-primer or identifier match. COPE v1.2.5 was used to merge high-quality paired reads, and clonotypes were defined as unique nucleotide sequences. MiTCR v1.1 was used to align the clonotypes against IMGT TRBV, TRBD and TRBJ reference segments. The analysis was restricted to V-J combinations with a frequency above 0.0001, which together covered 99.2% of the repertoires. A TCS score was defined as the ratio between F50 (clonal expansion) and ExV (chaos), using BLOSUM62-based TCRdist between CDR3 peptides within each V-J. Welch's t-statistics and random forest reduced fewer than 550 V-J features to roughly 13, which were used in a naive Bayes classifier (R e1071). In-frame beta chains were kept once TCRdb had trimmed the public reads at Q25 with fastp and called clones with MiXCR. Rows with a matching CDR3 protein are joined into one entry that keeps the most common DNA and genes. In this record, the V and J calls reflect TCRdb's handling and not the investigators' own analysis. In all, the sample holds about 590,000 distinct CDR3 sequences, and approximately 15% of those were seen once. The top ten clonotypes cover around 7.8% of the sample.

The receptor was isolated from a young woman with Graves' hyperthyroidism. The sample consisted of blood. The chain employs TRBV30 and TRBJ1-2; a tentative D match to TRBD1 spans 6 bases. The nucleotide sequence reads TGTGCCTGGAGTGTAGGGAACAGGGATTATGGCTACACCTTC. Translated, this is CAWSVGNRDYGYTF.